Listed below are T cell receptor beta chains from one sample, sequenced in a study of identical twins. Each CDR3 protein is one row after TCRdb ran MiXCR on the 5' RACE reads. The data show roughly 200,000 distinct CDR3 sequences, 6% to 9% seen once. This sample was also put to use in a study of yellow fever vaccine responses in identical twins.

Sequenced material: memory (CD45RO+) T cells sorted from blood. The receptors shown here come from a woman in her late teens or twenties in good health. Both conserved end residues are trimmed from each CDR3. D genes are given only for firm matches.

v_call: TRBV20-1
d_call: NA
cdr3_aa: SARDHRAADTQY

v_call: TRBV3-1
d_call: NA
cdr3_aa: ASSQEVQGPYEQY

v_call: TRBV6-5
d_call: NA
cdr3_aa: ASSYPGGGGYGYT

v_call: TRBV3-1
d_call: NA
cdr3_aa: ASSHLGEQGSYEQY

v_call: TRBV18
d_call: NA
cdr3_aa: ASSPSVTGTDTQY

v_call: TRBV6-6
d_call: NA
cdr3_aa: ASSYEGDYGYT

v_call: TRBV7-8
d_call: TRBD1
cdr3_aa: ASSLANQGQGEPEQY

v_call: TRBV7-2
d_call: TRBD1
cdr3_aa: ASSPLRTGYNSPLH

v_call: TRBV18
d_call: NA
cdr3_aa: ASKDFNEQF

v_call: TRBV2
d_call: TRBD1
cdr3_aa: ASSGQGSYNSPLH

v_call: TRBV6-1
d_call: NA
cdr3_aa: ASFSGTGFYNEQF

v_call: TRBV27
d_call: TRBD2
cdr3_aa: ASWLAGRYNEQF

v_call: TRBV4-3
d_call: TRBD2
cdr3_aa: ASSQEGLAGDEQF

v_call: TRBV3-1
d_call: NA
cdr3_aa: ASSQGGREQY

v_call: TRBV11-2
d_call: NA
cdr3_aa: ASSPSTAGTQY

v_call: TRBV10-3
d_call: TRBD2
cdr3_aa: AIRPGGGTDTQY

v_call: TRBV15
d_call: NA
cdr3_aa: ATSEESTSYNEQF

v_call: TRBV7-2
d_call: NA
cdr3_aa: ASSFRGGTHTEAF

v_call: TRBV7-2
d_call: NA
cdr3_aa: ASSSWRAYYNEQF

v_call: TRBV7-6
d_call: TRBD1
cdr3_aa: ASSPGQGPYNEQF

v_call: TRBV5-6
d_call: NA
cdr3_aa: ASTDLNTDTQY

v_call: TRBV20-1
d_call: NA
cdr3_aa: SASDEGRRRGQY

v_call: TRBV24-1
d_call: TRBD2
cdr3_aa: ATSDRGGSGRAGSDTQY

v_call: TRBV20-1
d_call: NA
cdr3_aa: SVPKMYEQF

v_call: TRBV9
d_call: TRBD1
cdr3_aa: ASSPRVGQGAF

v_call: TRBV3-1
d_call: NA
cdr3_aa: ASSPYSGINNQPQH

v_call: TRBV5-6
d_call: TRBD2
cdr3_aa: ASSFYVAGAIRDTQY

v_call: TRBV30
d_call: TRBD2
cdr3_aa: AWSVWVAGGLEQY

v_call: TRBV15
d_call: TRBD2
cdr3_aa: ATSRSASGYNEQF

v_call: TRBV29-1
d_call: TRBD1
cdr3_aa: SVEDKRGRETQY

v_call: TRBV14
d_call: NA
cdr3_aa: ASSQAGSFSYEQY

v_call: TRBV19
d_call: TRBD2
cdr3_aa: ASSMKLAGISGANVLT

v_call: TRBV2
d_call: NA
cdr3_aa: ASRGIAGNGYT

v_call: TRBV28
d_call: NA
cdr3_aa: ASSLPSLNEQF

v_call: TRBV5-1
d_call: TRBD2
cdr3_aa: ASSPQASGRFYNEQF

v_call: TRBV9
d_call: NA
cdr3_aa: ASSVGLRRSNEKLF

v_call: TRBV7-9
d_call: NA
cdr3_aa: ASSLGHPVDEQF

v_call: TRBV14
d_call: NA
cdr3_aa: ASSHRGAGSYEQY

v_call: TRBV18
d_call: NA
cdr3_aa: ASSSRSTSRGNEQF

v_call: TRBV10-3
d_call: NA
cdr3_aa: AIRSTGYNEQF

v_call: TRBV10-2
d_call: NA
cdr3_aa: ASSRDRKTEAF

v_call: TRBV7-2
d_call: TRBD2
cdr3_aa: ASSFRTSGGETQY

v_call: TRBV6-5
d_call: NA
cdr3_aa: ASSDTVTGANVLT

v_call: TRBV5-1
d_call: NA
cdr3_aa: ASSLEVGYHEQY

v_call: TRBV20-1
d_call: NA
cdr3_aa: SAKSGGWGSPLH

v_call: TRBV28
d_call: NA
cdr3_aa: AISPGGFNTEAF

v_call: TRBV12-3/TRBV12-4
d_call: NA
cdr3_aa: ASRDRGANTEAF

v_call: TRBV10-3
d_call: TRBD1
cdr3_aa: AITSTGAAEAF

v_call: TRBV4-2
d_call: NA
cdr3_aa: ASSQDISGTGQPQH

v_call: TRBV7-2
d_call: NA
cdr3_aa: ASSLTGRYDEQY

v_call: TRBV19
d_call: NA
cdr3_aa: ASSRDTFTYEQY